Listed below are T cell receptor beta chains from one sample, sequenced in a study of blood T cell repertoires in COVID-19. Assay: immunoSEQ multiplex PCR; the TCRdb copy retains only in-frame clones and omits some. The sample lists roughly 45,000 clones, roughly 85% occurring once. Sequencing used peripheral blood. These receptors were taken from a man in his sixties with active COVID-19. Each CDR3 is given with its conserved first and last residue. Fields, in order: V gene, J gene, CDR3 protein.

TRBV11-2	TRBJ1-1	CASSLVTGGYTEAFF
TRBV11-2	TRBJ2-7	CASSLAAQVTPYEQYF
TRBV6-6	TRBJ2-1	CASIPDRNYNEQFF
TRBV6-5	TRBJ1-3	CASSYGGPSGNTIYF
TRBV4-1	TRBJ2-7	CASSKGVGSYEQYF
TRBV5-5	TRBJ1-2	CASSLNRVGAYGYTF
TRBV15	TRBJ1-2	CATSTRGGQGGGYTF
TRBV4-2	TRBJ2-7	CASSLWGGEQYF
TRBV7-9	TRBJ1-1	CASSSTVNTEAFF
TRBV7-3	TRBJ2-3	CASSLGRGRTDTQYF
TRBV20-1	TRBJ2-7	CSAVRGYEQYF
TRBV11-2	TRBJ2-7	CASSPNAGTSGAYEQYF
TRBV19	TRBJ2-1	CASSTSGSWYNEQFF
TRBV10-3	TRBJ1-3	CAISQTGTFGDTIYF
TRBV27	TRBJ2-7	CASSLDPGPYEQYF
TRBV14	TRBJ2-1	CASSQVRTSGRGYSNEQFF
TRBV6-5	TRBJ1-2	CASSYSTGLYGYTF
TRBV7-8	TRBJ1-1	CASSLTRQVNTEAFF
TRBV5-4	TRBJ2-7	CASSPDSPVSERYF
TRBV3-1/TRBV3-2	TRBJ2-1	CASSQGLAGVNEQFF
TRBV4-1	TRBJ2-7	CASSQSGTGNYEQYF
TRBV12-3/TRBV12-4	TRBJ1-1	CASSRGRTEAFF
TRBV19	TRBJ2-3	CASSVSGGGKADTQYF
TRBV10-1	TRBJ2-2	CATFDREAGELFF